Detailed here is one TCR beta chain. Its antigen is still unknown. No quality values exist for individual bases; no much larger clone is one base distant. These data come from a study of Graves' ophthalmopathy and Graves' hyperthyroidism (dated by TCRdb to between 2017 and 2018). As for the study more broadly: Peripheral blood was collected at initial diagnosis, before any treatment. A discovery set of 100 patients (43 ophthalmopathy, 57 stable hyperthyroidism) was enrolled to explore V-J signatures distinguishing ophthalmopathy from hyperthyroidism. TCR beta repertoire signatures were used to distinguish Graves' ophthalmopathy from Graves' hyperthyroidism and to predict progression to ophthalmopathy. An independent validation cohort was composed of fewer than 20 hyperthyroidism patients and 17 patients who later progressed from hyperthyroidism to ophthalmopathy. Once sampling was done, hyperthyroidism patients were given methimazole at a starting dose of 30 mg daily, while ophthalmopathy patients were given high-dose intravenous methylprednisolone. In total, around 130 blood samples were TCR-sequenced: some 40 ophthalmopathy, approximately 75 hyperthyroidism and 17 hyperthyroidism-to-ophthalmopathy patients. In over five hyperthyroidism patients, T-cell repertoires of thyroid tissue and blood were compared.

The CDR3 has 16 amino acids, counting the end cysteine and phenylalanine. The sequence is cut down to CDR3 DNA, 48 bases in frame from base 1. The germline V gene specifies MGHRA as CDR1 and YSYEKL as CDR2. V lost 0 bases and J lost 4 bases; the stretch between them is 15 bases long. Ophthalmopathy patients were characterized by moderately to severely active disease, a Clinical Activity Score of at least 3, a NOSPECS grade of at least 4, and a disease duration under 3 months. Patients with other autoimmune diseases, uncontrolled infections, pregnancy or lactation were excluded. Diagnosis was based on clinical symptoms, serum thyroxine, TRAb, thyroid ultrasound and orbital computed tomography. Ficoll-Paque density gradient centrifugation was used to isolate PBMCs from 9.5 to 10 ml of fresh peripheral blood. Total RNA was extracted with Trizol reagent and quality-checked on an Agilent 2100 Bioanalyzer.

Study-wide conclusions, independent of this receptor: Most expanded thyroid clonotypes with a frequency above 0.001 also appeared in blood, which suggests that blood repertoires may reflect the immune response in the thyroid. The 13-signature model separated ophthalmopathy from stable hyperthyroidism with about 86% sensitivity and approximately 81% specificity in cross-validation, and 80%/75% in the test set. In validation, the model predicted ophthalmopathy progression with about 71% sensitivity and roughly 72% specificity; roughly eleven predicted patients were CT-confirmed with GO in a median of roughly 6.8 months. Sample size was not predetermined statistically, and investigators were not blinded to group allocation.

For repertoire sequencing, TCR beta CDR3 regions were amplified from RNA transcripts. The first round was an RT-PCR using HTBI primers with the Qiagen OneStep RT-PCR kit, and this first round was followed by a second-round multiplex PCR, then size selection and purification. The libraries underwent paired-end sequencing with 100 bp reads on an Illumina HiSeq2000. The authors processed their data as follows. SOAPnuke was used for read processing, and reads with adapters, uncalled bases, a mean Phred below 15, or no exact constant-primer or identifier match were discarded. COPE v1.2.5 was used to merge the high-quality paired reads. Each unique nucleotide sequence was defined as a clonotype, and clonotypes were aligned to IMGT TRB V, D and J references with MiTCR v1.1. The analysis was limited to V-J combinations with a frequency above 0.0001, which together covered 99.2% of the repertoires. A TCR clonal expansion and chaos score per V-J combination was defined as the ratio of F50 clonal expansion to chaos observed in the TCRdist matrix. Welch's t-statistics and random forest were used to narrow the features down to 13 V-J combinations, which were then fed into a naive Bayes classifier. The similarity between thyroid and blood repertoires was quantified using the Morisita-Horn index. TCRdb itself trimmed the public reads at Q25 with fastp, ran MiXCR and retained productive beta chains. Each entry is one CDR3 protein sequence, shown with its most common DNA and genes. None of the V and J calls come from the authors' own analysis; TCRdb made them. The table for this sample lists 600,000 to 700,000 distinct CDR3 sequences; about 40% of them were counted only once. About 3.3% of the sample belongs to the ten largest clones.

This chain joins TRBV4-1 to TRBJ1-2; TRBD1 might be the D gene, on 5 matching bases. The sequenced sample was peripheral blood. The clonotype was recovered from an adult man with Graves' ophthalmopathy. The CDR3 has the sequence CASSQDRAGFVYGYTF. The DNA sequence reads TGCGCCAGCAGCCAAGATAGGGCAGGGTTTGTCTATGGCTACACCTTC.